A single sample is the source of the 21 T cell receptor beta chains below, sequenced in a study of T cells in women clearing cervical HPV infection. This table comes from immunoSEQ multiplex PCR, and its TCRdb copy is limited to in-frame clones, with some not included. The sample shows over 15,000 clones, and about 10% sits with its ten largest clones. Sequenced sample: blood buffy coat. The receptors stem from a woman aged 18 to 75 with a cervical HPV16 infection that either progressed to CIN3+ or cleared (not recorded which).

Concerning this clone: The CDR3 end lies 3 residues beyond the end of the read and is filled in from the germline J gene. The chain uses TRBV14 and TRBJ2-7; D is perhaps TRBD2 (6 bases). Trimming removed 3 bases at V and 1 base at J, with 13 bases between. The CDR3 is made up of 15 amino acids. Germline assignment: CDR1 SGHDN and CDR2 FVKESK. CDR3 DNA, as far as it was read: TGTGCCAGCAGCCAGACCCCCGGGGGATCCTACGAG. Its translation is CASSQTPGGSYE. The full CDR3 protein is CASSQTPGGSYEQYF.

As for this clone: Read sequence stops 3 residues before the CDR3 end, and the germline J gene provides the missing end. This rearrangement joins TRBV7-9 to TRBJ1-1; D gene unclear. This CDR3 region has 12 residues. Germline CDR1 reads SEHNR; CDR2 reads FQNEAQ (reference sequence). The CDR3 protein is CASSRSKSEAFF. The part of the CDR3 DNA that was read is TGTGCCAGCTCGCGTTCGAAGTCAGAA.

About this clone itself: Read coverage stops 3 residues before the CDR3 terminus; the germline J gene supplies the remainder. J is TRBJ2-7 and V is TRBV7-2; no clear D. Germline-derived CDR1 and CDR2 are SGHTA and FQGNSA. Deletions cut 4 bases from V and 2 bases from J, with 9 bases between. The CDR3 length is 13 residues. CDR3 DNA, as far as it was read: TGTGCCAGCAGCTCACTCCCCCCCTACGAG. It encodes CASSSLPPYE. The full CDR3 sequence reads CASSSLPPYEQYF.

On this clone itself: From the germline J gene comes the end of the CDR3, since the read stops 3 residues before it. This chain links TRBV29-1 with TRBJ2-7; D is possibly TRBD2 (5 bases). Germline values: CDR1 SQVTM, CDR2 ANQGSEA. There are 13 residues in the CDR3. V was cut by 3 bases and J by 1 base, with 10 bases left in between. CDR3 DNA, as far as it was read: TGCAGCGTTGATTCGGGGAATTCCTACGAG. It encodes CSVDSGNSYE. The whole CDR3 region reads CSVDSGNSYEQYF.

A word on this clone: Read coverage stops 3 residues before the CDR3 terminus; the germline J gene supplies the remainder. Other DNA sequences of this sample code for an identical CDR3. The gene calls are TRBV5-4 and TRBJ2-5; 8 nucleotides line up with TRBD1. Germline V gene sequence: CDR1 SGHNT, CDR2 YYREEE (reference sequence). The V segment lost 2 bases and the J segment 3 bases; nucleotides outside the gene matches: 3. The CDR3 consists of 14 residues. The CDR3 bases that were read are TGTGCCAGCAGCTTAACAGGGGGTGAAGAGACC. Encoded protein: CASSLTGGEET. Given in full, the CDR3 is CASSLTGGEETQYF.

Comments on this clone: The read halts 3 residues ahead of the CDR3 end, with the missing end drawn from the germline J gene. This rearrangement joins TRBV28 to TRBJ1-6, with no clear D. The ends were cut back, 6 bases at V and 5 bases at J, with 8 bases in the middle. The CDR3 extends over 13 amino acids. CDR1 is MDHEN, CDR2 SYDVKM, per germline. Partial CDR3 DNA: TGTGCCAGCAGCCGGGTCGATAATTCACCC. This gives the protein CASSRVDNSP. The full CDR3 reads CASSRVDNSPLHF.

The CDR3 loop reads CASSLDSLRTEAFF. Partial CDR3 DNA: TGCGCCAGCAGCTTGGACAGCCTAAGGACTGAA. V usage is TRBV5-1 and J usage is TRBJ1-1; D ambiguous. The CDR3 end is not reached by the read, which stops 3 residues before it; the germline J gene fills it in. Germline V gene sequence: CDR1 SGHRS, CDR2 YFSETQ. This CDR3 has 14 residues. Trimming shortened V by 0 bases and J by 5 bases, and 11 bases separated the two germline ends.

Notes on this clone: Read sequence stops 3 residues before the CDR3 end, and the germline J gene provides the missing end. The rearrangement joins TRBV5-1 to TRBJ2-1; the match to TRBD2 covers 7 bases. The trim removed 2 bases at V and 7 bases at J, leaving 3 bases unmatched. Looked up from germline, CDR1 is SGHRS and CDR2 is YFSETQ. This CDR3 has 13 amino acids. CDR3 loop: CASSLRLANEQFF. Partial CDR3 DNA: TGCGCCAGCAGCTTACGACTAGCAAATGAG.

Turning to this clone: Read coverage stops 3 residues before the CDR3 terminus; the germline J gene supplies the remainder. This rearrangement joins TRBV5-1 to TRBJ1-1; D gene unclear. This CDR3 is 14 amino acids long. The germline V gene has CDR1 SGHRS and CDR2 YFSETQ. V lost 4 bases to trimming and J lost 1 base, with 11 bases between them. CDR3 loop: CASSLLPGNTEAFF. CDR3 bases read: TGCGCCAGCAGCCTCCTGCCGGGGAACACTGAA. The full variable domain, with the rest looked up from reference TRBV5-1 and TRBJ1-1, is KAGVTQTPRYLIKTRGQQVTLSCSPISGHRSVSWYQQTPGQGLQFLFEYFSETQRNKGNFPGRFSGRQFSNSRSEMNVSTLELGDSALYLCASSLLPGNTEAFFGQGTRLTVV.

The CDR3 is CASSLQPGGELFF. The CDR3 DNA, read in part, is TGTGCCAGCAGCTTACAGCCGGGGGGGGAG. The chain links TRBV7-3 to TRBJ2-2; D may be TRBD2 (5 bases). The read terminates 3 residues ahead of where the CDR3 ends, so the germline J gene completes it. The CDR3 is 13 residues long. Trimming stripped 2 bases from V and 8 bases from J, with 9 bases between. CDR1 is SGHTA and CDR2 is FQGTGA in the germline V gene.

CDR3 bases read: TGTGCCAGCAGCCCGCCCCGTGGAGAGACTAGTTCTTACGAG. It is translated as CASSPPRGETSSYE. The whole CDR3 sequence is CASSPPRGETSSYEQYF. This rearrangement joins TRBV13 to TRBJ2-7, with D possibly matching TRBD2 (6 bases). The sequence runs out 3 residues before the end of the CDR3; the remainder is reconstructed from the germline J gene. V lost 5 bases and J lost 4, with 24 bases in between. Germline assignment: CDR1 PRHDT and CDR2 FYEKMQ (reference sequence). This CDR3 has 17 residues.

Concerning this clone itself: The read terminates 3 residues before the CDR3 end, so the remaining end is supplied by the germline J gene. The chain joins TRBV5-4 to TRBJ1-1; D perhaps matches TRBD1 (5 bases). The CDR3 has 16 amino acids. With 0 bases removed from V and 0 bases from J, the gap between germline ends came to 12 bases. Germline CDR1 reads SGHNT; CDR2 reads YYREEE (reference sequence). The CDR3 reads CASSLGTQGMNTEAFF. The CDR3 DNA, read in part, is TGTGCCAGCAGCTTGGGGACCCAGGGCATGAACACTGAA. Full variable domain (remainder filled in from reference TRBV5-4 and TRBJ1-1): ETGVTQSPTHLIKTRGQQVTLRCSSQSGHNTVSWYQQALGQGPQFIFQYYREEENGRGNFPPRFSGLQFPNYSSELNVNALELDDSALYLCASSLGTQGMNTEAFFGQGTRLTVV.

Notes on this clone: The missing CDR3 end, 3 residues past where the read stops, is filled in from the germline J gene. The V gene is TRBV2, the J gene TRBJ1-1, with unresolved D. Trimming removed 4 bases at V and 2 bases at J, with 2 bases between. CDR3 size: 11 residues. Germline V gene data show CDR1 as SNHLY and CDR2 as FYNNEI. This CDR3 reads CASSVNTEAFF. CDR3 bases read: TGTGCCAGCAGTGTAAACACTGAA.

Points on this clone: Read coverage stops 3 residues before the CDR3 terminus; the germline J gene supplies the remainder. The chain couples TRBV19 to TRBJ1-2, with 7 bases that match TRBD1. Looked up from germline, CDR1 is LNHDA and CDR2 is SQIVND (reference sequence). This CDR3 contains 15 residues. V was pared by 7 bases and J by 4 bases, with 12 bases of the junction left unmatched. The part of the CDR3 DNA that was read is TGTGCCAGTACCGCGACAGGGAACTACGGCTATGGC. Translation: CASTATGNYGYG. The full CDR3 sequence reads CASTATGNYGYGYTF.

Of note for this clone: The read halts 3 residues ahead of the CDR3 end, with the missing end drawn from the germline J gene. The V call is TRBV2, the J call TRBJ1-5; D gene unclear. In germline, CDR1 is SNHLY, CDR2 FYNNEI. Deletions cut 5 bases from V and 7 bases from J, with 12 bases between. This CDR3 is 13 amino acids long. The sequenced part of the CDR3 DNA is TGTGCCAGCAGTATTTCTCGGGGACAGCCC. This encodes CASSISRGQP. The complete CDR3 protein is CASSISRGQPQHF.

Remarks on this clone: The DNA ends 3 residues before the CDR3 does, and the rest of the CDR3 is filled in from the germline J gene. The chain has TRBV19 and TRBJ2-7; 12 positions match TRBD2. The CDR3 is 15 amino acids. Per germline, CDR1 LNHDA and CDR2 SQIVND (reference sequence). J lost 2 bases, V lost 3 bases, and 2 bases had no gene match. CDR3: CASSIGTSGPYEQYF. Partial CDR3 DNA: TGTGCCAGTAGTATTGGGACTAGCGGGCCCTACGAG.

As regards this clone: The read ends 3 residues early relative to the CDR3; the germline J gene fills the gap. V and J are TRBV19 and TRBJ1-1; tentative D call: TRBD1 (6 bases). The CDR3 loop spans 15 amino acids. V lost 4 bases to trimming and J lost 0 bases, with 12 bases between them. The germline gives CDR1 LNHDA, CDR2 SQIVND (reference sequence). CDR3 bases read: TGTGCCAGTAGTACTCGGACAGACATGAACACTGAA. Its protein is CASSTRTDMNTE. From start to end, the CDR3 is CASSTRTDMNTEAFF.

The chain's CDR3 is CASSFRTGGAKGYTF. The CDR3 DNA, read in part, is TGTGCCAGCAGCTTCCGGACAGGGGGCGCGAAGGGC. J is TRBJ1-2 and V is TRBV7-8, with 11 bases that match TRBD1. Sequencing ends 3 residues short of the CDR3 end; the germline J gene provides the rest. CDR3 length: 15 amino acids. Germline lookup yields CDR1 SGHVS and CDR2 FQNEAQ.

As concerns this clone: The read ends 3 residues before the CDR3 terminus; that terminus is restored from the germline J gene. The chain links TRBV27 to TRBJ2-2; 7 bases match TRBD1. This CDR3 is built from 16 residues. The germline V gene encodes CDR1 MNHEY and CDR2 SMNVEV (reference sequence). With 5 bases clipped from V and 7 bases from J, the junction kept 13 bases outside the gene matches. CDR3 bases read: TGTGCCAGCAGTGCTGACTCTAGGGGGCTGGGCGGGGAG. Residues: CASSADSRGLGGE. The entire CDR3 protein is CASSADSRGLGGELFF.

Points on this clone: The read terminates 3 residues before the CDR3 end, so the remaining end is supplied by the germline J gene. This chain uses TRBV7-6 with TRBJ1-1; possibly TRBD1 for D (5 bases). The germline V gene encodes CDR1 SGHVS and CDR2 FNYEAQ. The CDR3 covers 13 residues. V was pared by 5 bases and J by 7 bases, with 14 bases between. The CDR3: CASSPDRGGEAFF. The covered CDR3 bases are TGTGCCAGCAGCCCGGATCGGGGGGGTGAA.

Turning to this clone: Read data end 3 residues before the CDR3 end; the end is taken from the germline J gene. The chain couples TRBV19 to TRBJ2-1; possible D gene TRBD2, 5 bases. The germline CDR1 and CDR2 sequences are LNHDA and SQIVND (reference sequence). This CDR3 contains 15 residues. V gave up 5 bases and J gave up 4 bases, with 15 bases separating them. The CDR3 DNA, read in part, is TGTGCCAGTAGTGCCGGACTGATATTGTACAATGAG. It specifies CASSAGLILYNE. The whole CDR3 region reads CASSAGLILYNEQFF.